The entry below describes one TCR beta chain. How the authors handled the data: Amplified reference gene primers provided the basis for estimating nucleated cell counts. The assay was immunoSEQ multiplex PCR, and TCRdb's table has in-frame clones only and misses some. Clone size and the V and J calls come from that table; the DNA yielded D and trimming. The table records about 140,000 clones, approximately 89% of them present only once. The data originate from a study of blood T cell repertoires in COVID-19. Study information: Acute and convalescent COVID-19 samples came from the United States, Italy and Spain.

V lost 8 bases and J 0 bases, leaving 13 bases between the germline ends. CDR3 length: 15 residues. Material for sequencing was peripheral blood. The chain joins TRBV6-7 to TRBJ2-2, with TRBD2 as a possible D gene (6 bases). TRBV6-7 is an ORF, and what it does is uncertain. The receptor's source is a human donor in a cohort sampled during active COVID-19. In nucleotides, the CDR3 is TGTGCCAGCCCGCCCACGGGGGCGAACACCGGGGAGCTGTTTTTT. Translation: CASPPTGANTGELFF.